This T cell receptor beta chain was identified in a study of siplizumab effects on memory and regulatory T cells. Overall study findings and caveats: Both greater diversity than memory cells and a major contribution to the alloresponse seemed to characterize naive T cells. Mappable CD4+ clones that were alloreactive averaged around 70% Treg-derived with siplizumab versus approximately 30% in controls. Most alloreactive clones went unmapped to unstimulated subsets; only a minor fraction mapped.

The CDR3 is made up of 13 amino acids. Germline loops: CDR1 MNHEY, CDR2 SMNVEV (reference sequence). V gave up 3 bases and J gave up 1 base, with 6 bases separating them. Sequencing used immunoSEQ multiplex PCR; TCRdb keeps in-frame clones, though not all of them. The data contain roughly 92,000 clones, 90% to 95% of them singletons. Turning to this clone: The antigen remains unidentified.

The sample consisted of non-Treg CD4+ T cells sorted from blood. The TCR comes from a human donor in good health. The chain has TRBV27 and TRBJ1-1; D unresolved. CDR3 sequence reads: CASSFVKNTEAFF. In DNA, the CDR3 is TGTGCCAGCAGTTTTGTCAAGAACACTGAAGCTTTCTTT.